Following are 13 T cell receptor beta chains from one sample sequenced in a study of shared clonotypes between healthy human individuals. Terminally differentiated effector memory CD45RA+ cells were left out of the naive CD8 fraction, which was CD45RO-negative and positively selected for CCR7. This table comes from immunoSEQ multiplex PCR, and its TCRdb copy is limited to in-frame clones, with some not included. The sample contains about 2.2 million clones, around 93% of which appear only once. Material for sequencing was naive CD8+ T cells from PBMCs. The source of these receptors is a man aged 18-30 years in good health. Some clones in this sample may be carry-over from other donors' samples.

The J gene is TRBJ2-1, the V gene TRBV5-1; 7 positions agree with TRBD2. The CDR3 has 14 residues. The germline V gene has CDR1 SGHRS and CDR2 YFSETQ. J lost 8 bases, V lost 0 bases, and 5 bases had no gene match. CDR3 DNA: TGCGCCAGCAGCTTGGGGACTGCGGGGGATGAGCAGTTCTTC. Amino acids: CASSLGTAGDEQFF. The full variable domain, in which reference TRBV5-1 and TRBJ2-1 provide the parts outside the CDR3, is KAGVTQTPRYLIKTRGQQVTLSCSPISGHRSVSWYQQTPGQGLQFLFEYFSETQRNKGNFPGRFSGRQFSNSRSEMNVSTLELGDSALYLCASSLGTAGDEQFFGPGTRLTVL.

V and J are TRBV15 and TRBJ2-3, with D unclear. CDR3 length equals 15 residues. Trimming stripped 1 base from V and 1 base from J, with 9 bases between. CDR1 and CDR2 from the germline V gene are LNHNV and YYDKDF (reference sequence). For the CDR3, the DNA is TGTGCCACCAGCAGAGGAGTAAGGGGCACAGATACGCAGTATTTT. It codes for CATSRGVRGTDTQYF.

This chain links TRBV11-3 with TRBJ1-2; tentatively, D is TRBD1 (5 bases). Per germline, CDR1 SGHNT and CDR2 YENEEA. The CDR3 has 15 amino acids. Trimming pared 7 bases from V and 2 bases from J, leaving 17 bases between. This CDR3 reads CASNLRDGTNYGYTF. CDR3 nucleotide sequence: TGTGCCAGCAACCTCCGGGACGGAACCAACTATGGCTACACCTTC.

The J gene is TRBJ1-4, the V gene TRBV30, with TRBD1 matching 8 bases. V was pared by 5 bases and J by 8 bases, with 7 bases of the junction left unmatched. Per germline, CDR1 GTSNPN and CDR2 SVGIG (reference sequence). The CDR3 is made up of 13 amino acids. The CDR3 sequence: CAWATGVREKLFF. DNA of the CDR3: TGTGCCTGGGCGACAGGGGTTCGGGAAAAACTGTTTTTT.

The chain has TRBV7-6 and TRBJ2-1; D possibly corresponds to TRBD1 (7 bases). The germline CDR1 and CDR2 sequences are SGHVS and FNYEAQ. The CDR3 spans 15 residues. V lost 1 base, J lost 3 bases, and 10 bases lay in between. CDR3 region: CASSLGQGGYNEQFF. The CDR3 DNA follows: TGTGCCAGCAGCTTAGGGCAGGGGGGCTACAATGAGCAGTTCTTC.

The J gene is TRBJ2-1, the V gene TRBV7-9, with TRBD1 as a possible D gene (6 bases). V lost 8 bases and J lost 4, with 27 bases in between. Germline assignment: CDR1 SEHNR and CDR2 FQNEAQ (reference sequence). The CDR3 spans 18 residues. CDR3 nucleotide sequence: TGTGCCAGCTTTGTAGGGGGTGGGTCGGTCTTTGGATACAATGAGCAGTTCTTC. This gives the protein CASFVGGGSVFGYNEQFF.

The chain recombines TRBV14 with TRBJ2-7; TRBD1 agrees at 9 bases. Germline V gene lookup returns CDR1 SGHDN and CDR2 FVKESK. The J segment lost 5 bases and the V segment lost 1 base, leaving 6 bases of the junction unmatched. CDR3 length equals 15 residues. The CDR3 sequence is CASSQGGTGWDEQYF. The DNA for the CDR3 is TGTGCCAGCAGCCAAGGCGGGACAGGGTGGGACGAGCAGTACTTC.

The chain joins TRBV5-6 to TRBJ1-5; possible D gene TRBD1, 6 bases. V was shortened by 3 bases and J by 3 bases, with 13 bases between the two germline ends. Looked up from germline, CDR1 is SGHDT and CDR2 is YYEEEE. CDR3 length equals 15 residues. The CDR3 sequence: CASSSTGMNNQPQHF. The CDR3 DNA sequence: TGTGCCAGCAGCTCGACAGGTATGAACAATCAGCCCCAGCATTTT. Filled out from reference TRBV5-6 and TRBJ1-5, the complete variable domain reads DAGVTQSPTHLIKTRGQQVTLRCSPKSGHDTVSWYQQALGQGPQFIFQYYEEEERQRGNFPDRFSGHQFPNYSSELNVNALLLGDSALYLCASSSTGMNNQPQHFGDGTRLSIL.

The chain joins TRBV5-8 to TRBJ2-7; D tentatively fits TRBD1 or TRBD2 (5 bases each). With 7 bases removed from V and 3 bases from J, the gap between germline ends came to 11 bases. The germline V gene has CDR1 SGHTS and CDR2 YDEGEE. The CDR3 is 12 residues long. The CDR3 nucleotides are TGTGCCAGCCCGGGACGGCACTACGAGCAGTACTTC. Its protein is CASPGRHYEQYF.

CDR3 in DNA: TGTGCCAGCAGTGAATGGGAAACTAATGAAAAACTGTTTTTT. It is translated as CASSEWETNEKLFF. The V and J genes are TRBV2 and TRBJ1-4; D gene uncertain. V lost 2 bases and J 1 base, leaving 5 bases between the germline ends. Germline CDR1 is SNHLY and CDR2 is FYNNEI. This CDR3 has 14 amino acids. Full variable domain (remainder filled in from reference TRBV2 and TRBJ1-4): EPEVTQTPSHQVTQMGQEVILRCVPISNHLYFYWYRQILGQKVEFLVSFYNNEISEKSEIFDDQFSVERPDGSNFTLKIRSTKLEDSAMYFCASSEWETNEKLFFGSGTQLSVL.

The chain couples TRBV27 to TRBJ1-1, with 10 nucleotides matching TRBD1. The CDR3 is 16 amino acids. Germline CDR1 MNHEY, CDR2 SMNVEV (reference sequence). V lost 4 bases and J lost 3; bases outside the gene matches: 8. The CDR3 spells CASSSGPGQGDTEAFF. The CDR3 DNA sequence: TGTGCCAGCAGTTCGGGTCCTGGACAGGGGGACACTGAAGCTTTCTTT.

The chain links TRBV6-5 to TRBJ2-3, with 8 bases aligning to TRBD2. V lost 3 bases and J lost 7; bases outside the gene matches: 6. This CDR3 has 14 residues. Germline CDR1 reads MNHEY; CDR2 reads SVGAGI. CDR3 loop: CASSYRGGFNTQYF. CDR3 in DNA: TGTGCCAGCAGTTATCGGGGGGGGTTTAATACGCAGTATTTT.

This clone was observed a single time. V usage is TRBV6-5 and J usage is TRBJ2-5; TRBD2 might be the D (6 bases). The CDR3 contains 13 residues. The V end was cut by 4 bases, the J end by 2 bases, with 8 bases between. From germline, CDR1 is MNHEY and CDR2 SVGAGI. CDR3: CASSLADQETQYF. Here the CDR3 DNA reads TGTGCCAGCAGTTTAGCGGATCAAGAGACCCAGTACTTC.